This T cell receptor (beta chain) was captured in a study of cytomegalovirus exposure and HLA in healthy donors. With 60 Vbeta and 13 Jbeta primers, the PCR was carried out. Here immunoSEQ multiplex PCR was the method, and the copy in TCRdb shows in-frame clones only, minus some. The repertoire holds about 160,000 clones, with about three fifths as singletons. J lost 2 bases, V lost 2 bases, and 9 bases had no gene match. This CDR3 has 16 amino acids. Per the germline V gene, CDR1 is SGHNT and CDR2 is YYREEE (reference sequence). Study-wide results and caveats: Among the CMV-associated chains, three were confirmed in vitro as specific for CMV antigens. Analysis was carried out at a later point, and it linked a missense DCLRE1C variant to TCR beta V- and J-gene trimming.

Donors consisted of healthy bone marrow donors. As to this clone: Its antigen is still unknown.

The receptor was derived from a woman aged 60-75 years in good health and CMV-seropositive. The chain uses TRBV5-4 and TRBJ1-2; 7 bases are shared with TRBD1. The sequenced sample consisted of PBMCs. The CDR3 reads CASSLPQGVVNYGYTF. The CDR3 nucleotides are TGTGCCAGCAGCTTACCCCAGGGGGTAGTCAACTATGGCTACACCTTC. Based on the CDR3 plus reference TRBV5-4 and TRBJ1-2, the full variable domain is ETGVTQSPTHLIKTRGQQVTLRCSSQSGHNTVSWYQQALGQGPQFIFQYYREEENGRGNFPPRFSGLQFPNYSSELNVNALELDDSALYLCASSLPQGVVNYGYTFGSGTRLTVV.